Sequencing of this TCR beta chain was carried out in a study of T cell responses to AZD1222 COVID-19 vaccine. Profiling relied on immunoSEQ multiplex PCR, and the TCRdb table lists in-frame clones only, not all of them. The table lists roughly 130,000 clones, approximately 86% of them singletons. The germline CDR1 and CDR2 sequences are ENHRY and SYGVKD. V was trimmed by 3 bases and J by 8 bases, leaving 16 bases between them. This CDR3 comprises 14 residues. This rearrangement joins TRBV10-3 to TRBJ1-2; perhaps TRBD1 as D (5 bases). The sequencing used peripheral blood, collected on day 0 of AZD1222 vaccination. This receptor was obtained from an adult in good health. The DNA for the CDR3 is TGTGCCATCAGTGACGACAGTCGTATGGGCGGCTACACCTTC. The encoded protein is CAISDDSRMGGYTF.